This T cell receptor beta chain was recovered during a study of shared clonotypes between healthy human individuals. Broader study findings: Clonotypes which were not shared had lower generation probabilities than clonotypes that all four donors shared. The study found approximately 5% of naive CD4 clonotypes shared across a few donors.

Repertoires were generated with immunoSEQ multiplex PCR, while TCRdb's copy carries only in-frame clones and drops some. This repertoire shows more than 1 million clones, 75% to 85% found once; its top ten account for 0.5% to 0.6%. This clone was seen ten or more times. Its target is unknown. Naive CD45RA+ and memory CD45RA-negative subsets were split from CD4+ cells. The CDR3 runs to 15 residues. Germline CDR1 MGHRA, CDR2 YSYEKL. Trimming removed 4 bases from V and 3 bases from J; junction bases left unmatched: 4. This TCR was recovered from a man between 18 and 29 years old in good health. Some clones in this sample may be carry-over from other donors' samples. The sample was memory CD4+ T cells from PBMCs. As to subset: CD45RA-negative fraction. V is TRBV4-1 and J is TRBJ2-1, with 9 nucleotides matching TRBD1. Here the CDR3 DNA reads TGCGCCAGCAGCCTCACAGGGGGCAACTACAATGAGCAGTTCTTC. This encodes CASSLTGGNYNEQFF.